Included here is one T cell receptor beta chain sequence, with context. This entry is derived from a study of shared T cell receptors in the human thymus. The assay was immunoSEQ multiplex PCR, and TCRdb's table has in-frame clones only and misses some. The sample includes about 380,000 clones, 85% to 95% of them seen just once. This TCR came from a human donor. Specimen: thymocytes.

The DNA for the CDR3 is TGTGCCAGCAGCCAAGATCTGGGAGGGGCTAGCGGGAACAATGAGCAGTTCTTC. As protein: CASSQDLGGASGNNEQFF. The chain recombines TRBV14 with TRBJ2-1; 9 positions match TRBD2. Germline lookup yields CDR1 SGHDN and CDR2 FVKESK. Trimming took 0 bases from V and 5 from J; bases not matched to a gene: 11. The CDR3 length is 18 residues.